These T cell receptor beta chains were read from a single sample in a study of monozygotic twins with cystic fibrosis. The assay was immunoSEQ multiplex PCR, and TCRdb's table has in-frame clones only and misses some. The sample shows approximately 7,200 clones, 94% of them seen only once. Sequencing was carried out using blood. All receptors come from a boy between 2 and 10 years old with cystic fibrosis. Both conserved end residues are trimmed from each CDR3.

>TRBV9
ASTGLGGGDRGKANTGELF
>TRBV5-1
ASSFGGPSTEAF
>TRBV7-2
ASSRGLAGANTGELF
>TRBV5-6
ASSRTGGVNSPLH
>TRBV2
ASSPRTEDTEAF
>TRBV19
ASSKVPGLSYEQY
>TRBV29-1
SVKTSGGYEQY
>TRBV7-6
ASSPGTSAYNEQF
>TRBV27
ASSYRGQYEQY
>TRBV5-4
ASSYNTDTQY
>TRBV9
ASTRDRDGYT
>TRBV9
ASSVWGSNSPLH
>TRBV2
ASSGGGRDEQF
>TRBV7-7
ASSFDRANEQF
>TRBV29-1
SVMTGANEQF
>TRBV5-8
ASSLQGHTEAF
>TRBV5-1
ASSLDIGELNTEAF
>TRBV7-2
ASSLTYNEQF
>TRBV7-2
ASSLFSANEQF
>TRBV15
ATSRRRQGYRETQY
>TRBV27
ASSFDTKVGGYT
>TRBV7-6
ASSPRVGGRQETQY
>TRBV6-5
ASSPRGDTEAF